This TCR beta chain was identified in a study of T cells in Graves' hyperthyroidism and ophthalmopathy. This clonotype was seen a few times. This CDR3 has 15 amino acids. CDR1 and CDR2 from the germline V gene are DFQATT and SNEGSKA (reference sequence). After removal of 5 bases from V and 5 bases from J, the junction contained 8 bases not matched to a gene. Amplification of TCR beta CDR3 regions used RNA as the template. A first-round RT-PCR of the TCR CDR3 used the HTBI primer set. TCRdb passed the multiplex PCR reads through MiXCR, listing each CDR3 protein once. The sample lists some 270,000 distinct CDR3 sequences, about an eighth occurring once. Patients aged 18 to 65 with hyperthyroidism were newly diagnosed, with duration under 2 months. The PBMCs had their origin in around 9.1 ml of fresh peripheral blood.

The rearrangement links TRBV20-1 to TRBJ2-1; TRBD2 aligns across 11 bases. The sequenced material came from blood. The receptor's source is a middle-aged woman with Graves' hyperthyroidism. The CDR3 nucleotides are TGCAGTGCTGGTCACGGGACTAGCGGAAACAATGAGCAGTTCTTC. Encoded protein: CSAGHGTSGNNEQFF.